This is a list of T cell receptor beta chains from one sample in a study of blood T cell repertoires in COVID-19. Here immunoSEQ multiplex PCR was the method, and the copy in TCRdb shows in-frame clones only, minus some. The table includes under 110,000 clones, about nine tenths detected once. Material: peripheral blood. All receptors derive from a man between 50 and 59 years old with acute or convalescent COVID-19. Each CDR3 is given with its conserved first and last residue. Fields, in order: D gene, V gene, clone size, J gene, CDR3 DNA, CDR3 protein. D genes are given only for firm matches. Clone size appears in some rows only: once, few, many, or a class for an expanded clone.

TRBD2	TRBV5-1	NA	TRBJ2-3	TGCGCCAGCAGCAGGACCGGGACTAGCGGGAGCACAGATACGCAGTATTTT	CASSRTGTSGSTDTQYF
TRBD2	TRBV15	NA	TRBJ2-3	TGTGCCACCAGCAGAGTTCCTAGCGGAAGCACAGATACGCAGTATTTT	CATSRVPSGSTDTQYF
TRBD2	TRBV3-1/TRBV3-2	NA	TRBJ2-2	TGTGCCAGCAGCCGTTTCAGCGGGGGTGGCACCGGGGAGCTGTTTTTT	CASSRFSGGGTGELFF
NA	TRBV6-5	once	TRBJ1-4	TGTGCCAGCAGCCTCGGGGGTGCAACTAATGAAAAACTGTTTTTT	CASSLGGATNEKLFF
TRBD1	TRBV27	once	TRBJ2-7	TGTGCCAGCAGTTTGGGACAGGCGACCTACGAGCAGTACTTC	CASSLGQATYEQYF
NA	TRBV28	few	TRBJ1-5	TGTGCCAGCAGGGTGGGGGGGCCAGAAAATCAGCCCCAGCATTTT	CASRVGGPENQPQHF
TRBD1	TRBV5-8	NA	TRBJ1-4	TGTGCCAGCAGCCCCGGGACAGGGGTTAGTGAAAAACTGTTTTTT	CASSPGTGVSEKLFF
TRBD2	TRBV2	NA	TRBJ2-1	TGTGCCAGCCTATTGCGGGGGGGGTCCTACAATGAGCAGTTCTTC	CASLLRGGSYNEQFF
TRBD1	TRBV3-1/TRBV3-2	NA	TRBJ1-1	TGTGCCAGCAGCCAAATACGGACAGGTGGCACTGAAGCTTTCTTT	CASSQIRTGGTEAFF
TRBD1	TRBV18	NA	TRBJ1-5	TGTGCCAGCTCACCAAATTCCGGGACAGGGGGTAATCAGCCCCAGCATTTT	CASSPNSGTGGNQPQHF
TRBD1	TRBV6-2/TRBV6-3	NA	TRBJ1-1	TGTGCCAGCAGTTCTTCTGATGACAGGGGGCGGCAAGCTTTCTTT	CASSSSDDRGRQAFF
TRBD2	TRBV5-1	NA	TRBJ2-1	TGCGCCAGCAGTCAATCTACCATAAGCGGGGGGGCCCGCAATGAGCAGTTCTTC	CASSQSTISGGARNEQFF
NA	TRBV6-2/TRBV6-3	NA	TRBJ1-5	TGTGCCAGCAGTTACACGGCTTCGCGGAATCAGCCCCAGCATTTT	CASSYTASRNQPQHF
NA	TRBV19	few	TRBJ1-6	TGTGCCAGTAGTATAGATCTTGAGTCACCCCTCCACTTT	CASSIDLESPLHF
NA	TRBV18	once	TRBJ1-1	TGTGCCAGCTCACCACCGGGGAGTCACCTGAACACTGAAGCTTTCTTT	CASSPPGSHLNTEAFF
NA	TRBV27	NA	TRBJ1-6	TGTGCCAGCAGTCCAAATAATTCACCCCTCCACTTT	CASSPNNSPLHF
NA	TRBV10-2	NA	TRBJ1-5	TGCGCCAGCAGTCCGGGGAATAGCAATCAGCCCCAGCATTTT	CASSPGNSNQPQHF
NA	TRBV5-1	NA	TRBJ2-1	TGCGCCAGTCGGACAAGTACTAACAATGAGCAGTTCTTC	CASRTSTNNEQFF
NA	TRBV7-8	NA	TRBJ1-3	TGTGCCAGCAGCTTAGGGAGGGCAGGGAACACCATATATTTT	CASSLGRAGNTIYF
NA	TRBV5-1	NA	TRBJ1-1	TGCGCCAGCAGCTTTTCTATGAACACTGAAGCTTTCTTT	CASSFSMNTEAFF
TRBD1	TRBV6-5	once	TRBJ1-2	TGTGCCAGCGGGCGGACAGGGGTTGAAGGCTACACCTTC	CASGRTGVEGYTF
TRBD1	TRBV4-1	NA	TRBJ1-2	TGCGCCAGCAGCCAAGACTCCAGACAGGGGGTCTATGGCTACACCTTC	CASSQDSRQGVYGYTF
TRBD1	TRBV19	NA	TRBJ2-7	TGTGCCAGTAGTATACGACAGGGTTACGAGCAGTACTTC	CASSIRQGYEQYF
NA	TRBV9	NA	TRBJ2-2	TGTGCCAGCAGCGTAGAGGGTAGGGGCGCCGGGGAGCTGTTTTTT	CASSVEGRGAGELFF
TRBD2	TRBV6-2/TRBV6-3	NA	TRBJ2-1	TGTGCCAGCAGTTACTCCCCCTGGCTAGCGGGGGTTTACAATGAGCAGTTCTTC	CASSYSPWLAGVYNEQFF
NA	TRBV14	once	TRBJ2-5	TGTGCCAGCAGCCAAGATCTTAGAACGAGGACCCAGTACTTC	CASSQDLRTRTQYF
TRBD2	TRBV2	NA	TRBJ2-3	TGTGCCAGCAGTGAAGCATTAGCGGGGGGACGCACAGATACGCAGTATTTT	CASSEALAGGRTDTQYF
NA	TRBV19	NA	TRBJ1-1	TGTGCCAGTAGTATAGACCCCATCATGAACACTGAAGCTTTCTTT	CASSIDPIMNTEAFF